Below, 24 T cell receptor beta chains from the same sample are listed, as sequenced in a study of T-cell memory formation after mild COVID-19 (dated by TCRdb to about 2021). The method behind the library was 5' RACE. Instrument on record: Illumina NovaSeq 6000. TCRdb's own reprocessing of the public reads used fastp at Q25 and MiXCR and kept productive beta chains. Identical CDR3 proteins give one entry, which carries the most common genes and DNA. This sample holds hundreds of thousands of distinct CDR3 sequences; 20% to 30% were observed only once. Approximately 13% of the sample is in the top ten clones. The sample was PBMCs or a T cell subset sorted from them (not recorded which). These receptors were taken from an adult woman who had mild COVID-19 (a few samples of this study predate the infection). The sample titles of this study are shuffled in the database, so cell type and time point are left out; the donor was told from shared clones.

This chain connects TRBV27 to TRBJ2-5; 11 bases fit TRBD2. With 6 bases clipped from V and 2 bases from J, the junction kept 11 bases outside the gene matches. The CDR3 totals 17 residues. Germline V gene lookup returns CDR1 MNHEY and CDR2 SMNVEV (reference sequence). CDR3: CASSELGLAGEQETQYF. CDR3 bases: TGTGCCAGCAGCGAGCTCGGACTAGCGGGTGAACAAGAGACCCAGTACTTC.

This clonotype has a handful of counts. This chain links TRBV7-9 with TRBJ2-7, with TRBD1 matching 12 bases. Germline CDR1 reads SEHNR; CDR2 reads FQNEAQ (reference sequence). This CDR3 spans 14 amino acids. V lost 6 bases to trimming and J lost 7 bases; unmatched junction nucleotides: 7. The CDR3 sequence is CASRVGQGAEEQYF. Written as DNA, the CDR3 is TGTGCCAGCAGAGTGGGACAGGGGGCAGAGGAGCAGTACTTC.

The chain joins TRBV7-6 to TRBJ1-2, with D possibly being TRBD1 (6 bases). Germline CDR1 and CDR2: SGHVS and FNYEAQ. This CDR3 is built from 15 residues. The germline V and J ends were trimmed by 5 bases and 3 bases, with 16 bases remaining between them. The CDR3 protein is CASSEAAGEDYGYTF. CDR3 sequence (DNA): TGTGCCAGCAGCGAAGCAGCAGGGGAAGACTATGGCTACACCTTC.

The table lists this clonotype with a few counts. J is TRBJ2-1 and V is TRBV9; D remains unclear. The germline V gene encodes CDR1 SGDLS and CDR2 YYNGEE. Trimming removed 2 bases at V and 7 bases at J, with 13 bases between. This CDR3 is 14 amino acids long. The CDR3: CASSVGTVENEQFF. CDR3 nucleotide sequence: TGTGCCAGCAGCGTCGGCACCGTCGAAAATGAGCAGTTCTTC.

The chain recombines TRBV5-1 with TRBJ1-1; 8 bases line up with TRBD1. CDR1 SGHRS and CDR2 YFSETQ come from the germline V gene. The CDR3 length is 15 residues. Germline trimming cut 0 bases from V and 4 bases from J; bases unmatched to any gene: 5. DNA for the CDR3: TGCGCCAGCAGCTTGGCGACAGGGGTGGGCACTGAAGCTTTCTTT. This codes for CASSLATGVGTEAFF. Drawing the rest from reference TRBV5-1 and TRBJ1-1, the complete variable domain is KAGVTQTPRYLIKTRGQQVTLSCSPISGHRSVSWYQQTPGQGLQFLFEYFSETQRNKGNFPGRFSGRQFSNSRSEMNVSTLELGDSALYLCASSLATGVGTEAFFGQGTRLTVV.

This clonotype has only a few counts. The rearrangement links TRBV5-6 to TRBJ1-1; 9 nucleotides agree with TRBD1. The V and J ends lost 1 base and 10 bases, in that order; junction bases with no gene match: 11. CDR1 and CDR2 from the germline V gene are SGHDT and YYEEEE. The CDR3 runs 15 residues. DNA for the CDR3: TGTGCCAGCAGCTTGAAGGGGACAGGGCTTTTTTTAGCTTTCTTT. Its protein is CASSLKGTGLFLAFF. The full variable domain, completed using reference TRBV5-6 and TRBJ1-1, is DAGVTQSPTHLIKTRGQQVTLRCSPKSGHDTVSWYQQALGQGPQFIFQYYEEEERQRGNFPDRFSGHQFPNYSSELNVNALLLGDSALYLCASSLKGTGLFLAFFGQGTRLTVV.

The CDR3 is CATSDLAGNQETQYF. The DNA for the CDR3 is TGTGCCACCAGTGATTTAGCGGGAAACCAAGAGACCCAGTACTTC. The rearrangement joins TRBV24-1 to TRBJ2-5; 7 bases are a match to TRBD2. There are 15 residues in the CDR3. Germline V gives CDR1 KGHDR, CDR2 SFDVKD. V lost 1 base and J lost 0; bases outside the gene matches: 1.

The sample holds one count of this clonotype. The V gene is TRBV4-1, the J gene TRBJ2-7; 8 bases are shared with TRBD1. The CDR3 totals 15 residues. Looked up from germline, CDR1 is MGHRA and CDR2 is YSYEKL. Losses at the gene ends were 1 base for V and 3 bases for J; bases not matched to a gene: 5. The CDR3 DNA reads TGCGCCAGCAGCCAAGGGATGGGACAGGTCTACGAGCAGTACTTC. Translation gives CASSQGMGQVYEQYF.

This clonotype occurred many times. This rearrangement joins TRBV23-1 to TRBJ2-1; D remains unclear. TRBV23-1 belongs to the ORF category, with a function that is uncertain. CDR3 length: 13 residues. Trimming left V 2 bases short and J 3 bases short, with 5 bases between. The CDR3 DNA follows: TGCGCCAGCAGTCAAGACCACTACAATGAGCAGTTCTTC. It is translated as CASSQDHYNEQFF.

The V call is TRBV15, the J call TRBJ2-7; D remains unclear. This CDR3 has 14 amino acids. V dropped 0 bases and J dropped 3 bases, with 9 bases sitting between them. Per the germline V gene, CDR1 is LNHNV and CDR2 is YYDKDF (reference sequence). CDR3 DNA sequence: TGTGCCACCAGCAGAGATGCGCAGTACTACGAGCAGTACTTC. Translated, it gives CATSRDAQYYEQYF.

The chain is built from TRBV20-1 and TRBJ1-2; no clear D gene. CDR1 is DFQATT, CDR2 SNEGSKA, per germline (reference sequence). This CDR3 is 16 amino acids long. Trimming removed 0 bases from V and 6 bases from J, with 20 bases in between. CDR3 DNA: TGCAGTGCTAGAGATCGTGTGGGGAACAATTATGATGGCTACACCTTC. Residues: CSARDRVGNNYDGYTF.

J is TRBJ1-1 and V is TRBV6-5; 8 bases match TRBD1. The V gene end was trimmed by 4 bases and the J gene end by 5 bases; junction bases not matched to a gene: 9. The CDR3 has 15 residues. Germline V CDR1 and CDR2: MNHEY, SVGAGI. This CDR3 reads CASSSGGKVVTEAFF. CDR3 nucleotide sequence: TGTGCCAGCAGTTCAGGGGGCAAGGTGGTGACTGAAGCTTTCTTT.

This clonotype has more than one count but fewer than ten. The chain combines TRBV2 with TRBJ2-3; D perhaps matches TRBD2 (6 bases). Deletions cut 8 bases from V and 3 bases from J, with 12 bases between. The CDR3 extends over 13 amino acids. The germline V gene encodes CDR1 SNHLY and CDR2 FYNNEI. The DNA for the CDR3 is TGTGCCAGCCTTCGGGACTCAACAGATACGCAGTATTTT. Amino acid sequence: CASLRDSTDTQYF. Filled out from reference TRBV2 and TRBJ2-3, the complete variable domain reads EPEVTQTPSHQVTQMGQEVILRCVPISNHLYFYWYRQILGQKVEFLVSFYNNEISEKSEIFDDQFSVERPDGSNFTLKIRSTKLEDSAMYFCASLRDSTDTQYFGPGTRLTVL.

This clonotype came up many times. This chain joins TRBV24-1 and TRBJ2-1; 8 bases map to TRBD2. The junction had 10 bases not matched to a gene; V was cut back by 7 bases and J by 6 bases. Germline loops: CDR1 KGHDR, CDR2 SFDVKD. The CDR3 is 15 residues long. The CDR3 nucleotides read TGTGCCACCAGCACCGGGGGGGAGCCAACCAATGAGCAGTTCTTC. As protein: CATSTGGEPTNEQFF.

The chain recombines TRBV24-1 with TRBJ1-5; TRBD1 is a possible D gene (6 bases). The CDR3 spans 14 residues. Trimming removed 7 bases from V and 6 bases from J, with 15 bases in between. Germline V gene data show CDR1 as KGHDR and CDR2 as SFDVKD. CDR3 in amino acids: CATSHSDSRQPQHF. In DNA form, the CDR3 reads TGTGCCACCAGCCATTCGGACAGCCGTCAGCCCCAGCATTTT.

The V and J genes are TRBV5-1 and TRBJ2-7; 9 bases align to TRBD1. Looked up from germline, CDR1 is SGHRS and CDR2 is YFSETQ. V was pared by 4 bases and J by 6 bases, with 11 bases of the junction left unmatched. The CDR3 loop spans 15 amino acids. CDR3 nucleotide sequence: TGCGCCAGCAGCAGGACCGGGACAGGGCGGACCGAGCAGTACTTC. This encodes CASSRTGTGRTEQYF.

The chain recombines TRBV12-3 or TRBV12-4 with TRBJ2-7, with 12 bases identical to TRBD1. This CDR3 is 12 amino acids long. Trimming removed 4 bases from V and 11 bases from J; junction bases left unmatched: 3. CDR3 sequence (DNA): TGTGCCAGCAGTTGGGACAGGGGGCCGGAGTACTTC. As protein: CASSWDRGPEYF.

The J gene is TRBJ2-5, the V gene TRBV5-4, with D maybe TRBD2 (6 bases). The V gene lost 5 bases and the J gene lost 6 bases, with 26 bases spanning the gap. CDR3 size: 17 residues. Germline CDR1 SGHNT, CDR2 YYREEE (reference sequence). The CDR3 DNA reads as TGTGCCAGCAGTACCTCCCCAGAGACTAGAAGGATAAAGACCCAGTACTTC. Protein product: CASSTSPETRRIKTQYF. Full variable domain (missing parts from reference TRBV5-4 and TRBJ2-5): ETGVTQSPTHLIKTRGQQVTLRCSSQSGHNTVSWYQQALGQGPQFIFQYYREEENGRGNFPPRFSGLQFPNYSSELNVNALELDDSALYLCASSTSPETRRIKTQYFGPGTRLLVL.

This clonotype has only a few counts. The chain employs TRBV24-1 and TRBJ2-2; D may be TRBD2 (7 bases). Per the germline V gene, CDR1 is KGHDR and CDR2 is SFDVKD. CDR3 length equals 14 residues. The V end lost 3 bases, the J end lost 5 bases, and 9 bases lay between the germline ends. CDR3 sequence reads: CATSDGGATGELFF. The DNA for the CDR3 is TGTGCCACCAGTGATGGGGGGGCAACCGGGGAGCTGTTTTTT.

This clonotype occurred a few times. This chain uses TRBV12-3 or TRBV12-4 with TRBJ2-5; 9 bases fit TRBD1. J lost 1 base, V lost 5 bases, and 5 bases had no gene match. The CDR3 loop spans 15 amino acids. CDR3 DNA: TGTGCCAGCAGTCCAACAGGGGGCGGCCAAGAGACCCAGTACTTC. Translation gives CASSPTGGGQETQYF.

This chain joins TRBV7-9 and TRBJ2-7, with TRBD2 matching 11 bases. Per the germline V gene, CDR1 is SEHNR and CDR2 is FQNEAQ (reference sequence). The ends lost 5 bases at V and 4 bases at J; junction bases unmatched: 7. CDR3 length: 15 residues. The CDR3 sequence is CASSPRTSGFYEQYF. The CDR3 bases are TGTGCCAGCAGCCCCCGGACTAGCGGGTTTTACGAGCAGTACTTC.

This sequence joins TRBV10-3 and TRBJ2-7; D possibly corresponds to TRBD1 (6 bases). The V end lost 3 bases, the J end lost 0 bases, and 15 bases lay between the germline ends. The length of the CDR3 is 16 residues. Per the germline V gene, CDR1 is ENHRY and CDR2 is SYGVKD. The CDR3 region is CAISEFPRDTSYEQYF. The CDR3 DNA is TGTGCCATCAGTGAATTCCCCCGGGACACCTCCTACGAGCAGTACTTC.

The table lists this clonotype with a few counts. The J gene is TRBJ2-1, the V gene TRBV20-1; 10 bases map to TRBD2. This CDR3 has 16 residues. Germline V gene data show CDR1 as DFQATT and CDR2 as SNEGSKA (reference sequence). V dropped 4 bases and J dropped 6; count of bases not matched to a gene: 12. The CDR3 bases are TGCAGTGCTACCGATAAGCGGGAGGGCCTTCGCAATGAGCAGTTCTTC. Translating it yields CSATDKREGLRNEQFF.

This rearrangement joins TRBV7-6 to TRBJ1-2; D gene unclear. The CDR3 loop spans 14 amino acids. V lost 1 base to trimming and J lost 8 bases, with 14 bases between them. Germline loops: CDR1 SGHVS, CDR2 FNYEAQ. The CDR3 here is CASSLEVEGTGYTF. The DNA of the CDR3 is TGTGCCAGCAGCTTAGAGGTCGAGGGTACGGGCTACACCTTC.